The rows below give T cell receptor beta chains drawn from one sample of a study of blood T cell repertoires in COVID-19. TCRdb's table, derived via immunoSEQ multiplex PCR, lists solely in-frame clones and lacks some. Of 140,000 or so clones detected, over 70% appear once; the ten largest clones hold 1.5% to 2%. Sequenced: peripheral blood. The receptors come from a woman aged 45-65 years with acute or convalescent COVID-19. Both conserved end residues are part of each CDR3. D genes are given only for firm matches. Expanded clones get a size class; other rows say once, few or many, or leave the size out.

abundance: .
d_gene: .
v_gene: TRBV6-1
j_gene: TRBJ1-1
CDR3aa: CASSDGRGPFF
CDR3nt: TGTGCCAGCAGTGACGGCCGAGGCCCTTTCTTT

abundance: .
d_gene: .
v_gene: TRBV20-1
j_gene: TRBJ2-7
CDR3aa: CSASRRSGGEQYF
CDR3nt: TGCAGTGCCAGTCGGCGGAGTGGAGGCGAGCAGTACTTC

abundance: few
d_gene: .
v_gene: TRBV24-1
j_gene: TRBJ2-5
CDR3aa: CATSDRYQETQYF
CDR3nt: TGTGCCACCAGTGACCGGTACCAAGAGACCCAGTACTTC

abundance: .
d_gene: .
v_gene: TRBV6-6
j_gene: TRBJ1-6
CDR3aa: CASSYPSSYNSPLHF
CDR3nt: TGTGCCAGCAGTTACCCGAGCTCCTATAATTCACCCCTCCACTTT

abundance: .
d_gene: .
v_gene: TRBV5-6
j_gene: TRBJ1-5
CDR3aa: CASSSQPNQPQHF
CDR3nt: TGTGCCAGCAGCTCACAGCCTAATCAGCCCCAGCATTTT

abundance: .
d_gene: TRBD1
v_gene: TRBV28
j_gene: TRBJ1-2
CDR3aa: CASSVGTVGGYTF
CDR3nt: TGTGCCAGCAGTGTAGGGACAGTCGGTGGCTACACCTTC

abundance: .
d_gene: .
v_gene: TRBV2
j_gene: TRBJ2-1
CDR3aa: CASKPTFLTYNEQFF
CDR3nt: TGTGCCAGCAAACCGACTTTCCTTACCTACAATGAGCAGTTCTTC

abundance: .
d_gene: .
v_gene: TRBV12-3/TRBV12-4
j_gene: TRBJ1-2
CDR3aa: CASRGAAGYGYTF
CDR3nt: TGTGCCAGCAGGGGGGCGGCGGGCTATGGCTACACCTTC

abundance: .
d_gene: .
v_gene: TRBV19
j_gene: TRBJ1-2
CDR3aa: CASQSAGRGSYGYTF
CDR3nt: TGTGCCAGCCAGTCGGCGGGCAGGGGATCCTATGGCTACACCTTC

abundance: .
d_gene: TRBD1
v_gene: TRBV2
j_gene: TRBJ1-4
CDR3aa: CASCRGQGQIYEKLFF
CDR3nt: TGTGCCAGCTGTCGAGGACAGGGCCAAATCTATGAAAAACTGTTTTTT

abundance: .
d_gene: .
v_gene: TRBV29-1
j_gene: TRBJ2-2
CDR3aa: CSVDPLNTGELFF
CDR3nt: TGCAGCGTTGACCCTCTCAACACCGGGGAGCTGTTTTTT

abundance: .
d_gene: TRBD1
v_gene: TRBV27
j_gene: TRBJ2-3
CDR3aa: CASSDRGPSDTQYF
CDR3nt: TGTGCCAGCAGTGACAGGGGCCCTTCCGATACGCAGTATTTT

abundance: .
d_gene: TRBD1
v_gene: TRBV9
j_gene: TRBJ2-5
CDR3aa: CASSVELDRAETQYF
CDR3nt: TGTGCCAGCAGCGTAGAACTAGACAGGGCAGAGACCCAGTACTTC

abundance: .
d_gene: TRBD1
v_gene: TRBV5-1
j_gene: TRBJ2-7
CDR3aa: CASSLVGTGIHEQYF
CDR3nt: TGCGCCAGCAGCTTGGTAGGGACAGGGATCCACGAGCAGTACTTC

abundance: .
d_gene: .
v_gene: TRBV19
j_gene: TRBJ1-3
CDR3aa: CASSMFPSSGNTIYF
CDR3nt: TGTGCCAGTAGTATGTTTCCGTCCTCTGGAAACACCATATATTTT

abundance: .
d_gene: TRBD2
v_gene: TRBV29-1
j_gene: TRBJ2-5
CDR3aa: CSVARSAGGAETQYF
CDR3nt: TGCAGCGTTGCCCGGTCAGCGGGAGGGGCGGAGACCCAGTACTTC

abundance: .
d_gene: .
v_gene: TRBV19
j_gene: TRBJ2-3
CDR3aa: CASSSPQGRRPTDTQYF
CDR3nt: TGTGCCAGTTCCTCCCCCCAGGGCCGACGACCCACAGATACGCAGTATTTT

abundance: .
d_gene: .
v_gene: TRBV5-1
j_gene: TRBJ1-4
CDR3aa: CASSQTATNEKLFF
CDR3nt: TGCGCCAGCTCCCAGACAGCAACTAATGAAAAACTGTTTTTT

abundance: .
d_gene: .
v_gene: TRBV28
j_gene: TRBJ2-3
CDR3aa: CASGSARGTDTQYF
CDR3nt: TGTGCCAGCGGGTCGGCTAGGGGGACAGATACGCAGTATTTT

abundance: .
d_gene: .
v_gene: TRBV5-8
j_gene: TRBJ1-5
CDR3aa: CASSLGLRNQPQHF
CDR3nt: TGTGCCAGCAGCTTGGGACTTCGAAATCAGCCCCAGCATTTT

abundance: once
d_gene: .
v_gene: TRBV6-5
j_gene: TRBJ1-2
CDR3aa: CASSYRGSNYGYTF
CDR3nt: TGTGCCAGCAGTTATCGGGGTTCTAACTATGGCTACACCTTC

abundance: .
d_gene: .
v_gene: TRBV6-5
j_gene: TRBJ1-6
CDR3aa: CASSRTTGTPPLHF
CDR3nt: TGTGCCAGCAGTCGAACTACAGGGACCCCACCCCTCCACTTT

abundance: .
d_gene: TRBD1
v_gene: TRBV30
j_gene: TRBJ1-6
CDR3aa: CAWSVTGGYSPLHF
CDR3nt: TGTGCCTGGAGTGTAACAGGGGGCTATTCACCCCTCCACTTT

abundance: .
d_gene: TRBD1
v_gene: TRBV28
j_gene: TRBJ2-7
CDR3aa: CASSPRTGSYEQYF
CDR3nt: TGTGCCAGCAGTCCCCGGACAGGTTCCTACGAGCAGTACTTC

abundance: .
d_gene: .
v_gene: TRBV14
j_gene: TRBJ2-1
CDR3aa: CASSPHYGDEQFF
CDR3nt: TGTGCCAGCAGCCCCCATTACGGGGATGAGCAGTTCTTC

abundance: .
d_gene: .
v_gene: TRBV7-9
j_gene: TRBJ2-1
CDR3aa: CASSPQGSAYNEQFF
CDR3nt: TGTGCCAGCAGCCCTCAGGGGTCGGCTTACAATGAGCAGTTCTTC

abundance: .
d_gene: TRBD2
v_gene: TRBV6-7
j_gene: TRBJ2-3
CDR3aa: CASSSGSSGSQKDTQYF
CDR3nt: TGTGCCAGCAGTTCCGGCTCTAGCGGGAGTCAGAAAGATACGCAGTATTTT

abundance: .
d_gene: .
v_gene: TRBV7-6
j_gene: TRBJ2-2
CDR3aa: CASSLRQPANTGELFF
CDR3nt: TGTGCCAGCAGCTTGAGACAGCCTGCGAACACCGGGGAGCTGTTTTTT

abundance: .
d_gene: .
v_gene: TRBV3-1/TRBV3-2
j_gene: TRBJ1-4
CDR3aa: CASSHRGQLFF
CDR3nt: TGTGCCAGCAGCCATCGCGGACAATTGTTTTTT

abundance: .
d_gene: .
v_gene: TRBV2
j_gene: TRBJ1-6
CDR3aa: CASIGKKSSYNSPLHF
CDR3nt: TGTGCCAGCATCGGGAAGAAAAGCTCCTATAATTCACCCCTCCACTTT

abundance: few
d_gene: TRBD1
v_gene: TRBV6-5
j_gene: TRBJ1-2
CDR3aa: CASRPTRTGDGYTF
CDR3nt: TGTGCCAGCAGACCCACGCGGACAGGGGACGGCTACACCTTC

abundance: .
d_gene: TRBD2
v_gene: TRBV15
j_gene: TRBJ2-2
CDR3aa: CATSFSGANTGELFF
CDR3nt: TGTGCCACCAGTTTTAGCGGGGCGAACACCGGGGAGCTGTTTTTT

abundance: .
d_gene: TRBD1
v_gene: TRBV4-2
j_gene: TRBJ2-7
CDR3aa: CASSQDRVYEQYF
CDR3nt: TGTGCCAGCAGCCAGGACAGGGTTTACGAGCAGTACTTC

abundance: .
d_gene: .
v_gene: TRBV4-2
j_gene: TRBJ2-3
CDR3aa: CASSQDVTDTQYF
CDR3nt: TGTGCCAGCAGCCAAGACGTCACAGATACGCAGTATTTT

abundance: .
d_gene: TRBD1
v_gene: TRBV7-9
j_gene: TRBJ2-7
CDR3aa: CASSLAGTGWEQYF
CDR3nt: TGTGCCAGCAGCTTAGCGGGGACAGGGTGGGAGCAGTACTTC

abundance: .
d_gene: TRBD1
v_gene: TRBV30
j_gene: TRBJ2-2
CDR3aa: CAWSWGPNGQGRNTGELFF
CDR3nt: TGTGCCTGGAGCTGGGGACCTAACGGACAGGGAAGGAACACCGGGGAGCTGTTTTTT

abundance: .
d_gene: .
v_gene: TRBV5-6
j_gene: TRBJ1-1
CDR3aa: CASSLGRGTEAFF
CDR3nt: TGTGCCAGCAGCTTGGGGCGGGGTACTGAAGCTTTCTTT

abundance: .
d_gene: .
v_gene: TRBV27
j_gene: TRBJ2-1
CDR3aa: CASSLFWGLSYNEQFF
CDR3nt: TGTGCCAGCAGTTTATTTTGGGGGCTCTCCTACAATGAGCAGTTCTTC

abundance: .
d_gene: TRBD1
v_gene: TRBV4-1
j_gene: TRBJ1-4
CDR3aa: CASSQDRQGGEKLFF
CDR3nt: TGCGCCAGCAGCCAAGATAGACAGGGCGGTGAAAAACTGTTTTTT

abundance: .
d_gene: TRBD2
v_gene: TRBV6-1
j_gene: TRBJ2-5
CDR3aa: CASNDRSPGGASQETQYF
CDR3nt: TGTGCCAGCAATGACAGATCACCGGGGGGGGCTAGCCAAGAGACCCAGTACTTC

abundance: once
d_gene: .
v_gene: TRBV18
j_gene: TRBJ2-5
CDR3aa: CASSGDFAGGETQYF
CDR3nt: TGTGCCAGCTCCGGGGACTTCGCGGGCGGTGAGACCCAGTACTTC

abundance: few
d_gene: TRBD2
v_gene: TRBV9
j_gene: TRBJ2-3
CDR3aa: CASSVSGKADTQYF
CDR3nt: TGTGCCAGCAGCGTTAGCGGGAAGGCAGATACGCAGTATTTT

abundance: .
d_gene: TRBD1
v_gene: TRBV10-1
j_gene: TRBJ1-2
CDR3aa: CASSDGQGAFQGYGYTF
CDR3nt: TGCGCCAGCAGTGACGGGCAGGGGGCGTTTCAGGGCTATGGCTACACCTTC

abundance: .
d_gene: .
v_gene: TRBV15
j_gene: TRBJ1-2
CDR3aa: CATSRPGGYYGYTF
CDR3nt: TGTGCCACCAGCAGACCAGGAGGGTACTATGGCTACACCTTC

abundance: .
d_gene: .
v_gene: TRBV4-1
j_gene: TRBJ2-2
CDR3aa: CASSLEGITGELFF
CDR3nt: TGCGCCAGCAGCCTCGAGGGAATCACCGGGGAGCTGTTTTTT

abundance: .
d_gene: .
v_gene: TRBV10-2
j_gene: TRBJ2-1
CDR3aa: CASSESSSLIYNEQFF
CDR3nt: TGCGCCAGCAGTGAGTCCTCTAGCCTCATCTACAATGAGCAGTTCTTC

abundance: .
d_gene: .
v_gene: TRBV7-9
j_gene: TRBJ1-5
CDR3aa: CASSWAGANQPQHF
CDR3nt: TGTGCCAGCAGCTGGGCAGGGGCTAATCAGCCCCAGCATTTT

abundance: .
d_gene: TRBD1
v_gene: TRBV5-1
j_gene: TRBJ1-1
CDR3aa: CASSIDRGRNVNTEAFF
CDR3nt: TGCGCCAGCAGCATTGACAGGGGGCGAAATGTGAACACTGAAGCTTTCTTT

abundance: .
d_gene: TRBD2
v_gene: TRBV10-1
j_gene: TRBJ2-1
CDR3aa: CASSESAGGTSGLNEQFF
CDR3nt: TGCGCCAGCAGTGAGTCGGCGGGGGGGACTAGCGGGTTGAATGAGCAGTTCTTC

abundance: .
d_gene: TRBD1
v_gene: TRBV19
j_gene: TRBJ2-5
CDR3aa: CASSADRVQETQYF
CDR3nt: TGTGCCAGTAGTGCAGACAGGGTTCAAGAGACCCAGTACTTC

abundance: once
d_gene: TRBD1
v_gene: TRBV19
j_gene: TRBJ1-1
CDR3aa: CASRARDRGNTEAFF
CDR3nt: TGTGCCAGTAGGGCTAGGGACAGGGGAAACACTGAAGCTTTCTTT